Listed below are T cell receptor beta chains from one sample, sequenced in a study of blood T cell repertoires in COVID-19. Sequencing used immunoSEQ multiplex PCR; TCRdb keeps in-frame clones, though not all of them. In the table there are about 250,000 clones, approximately 85% of which are singletons. Sequenced sample: PBMCs or T cells enriched from blood (not recorded which). The source is a woman between 50 and 59 years old with acute COVID-19. Both conserved end residues are part of each CDR3. Fields, in order: clone size, D gene, J gene, V gene, CDR3 DNA, CDR3 protein. A D gene is named only where the DNA matches it firmly. Where a row states a size, it is once, few, many or the class of an expanded clone; other rows omit it.

>few|-|TRBJ1-2|TRBV9
TGTGCCAGCACGTCGGGGGCTAACTATGGCTACACCTTC
CASTSGANYGYTF
>-|TRBD1|TRBJ1-2|TRBV9
TGTGCCAGCAGCGTGACCGGGACAGGGAATGGCTACACCTTC
CASSVTGTGNGYTF
>once|-|TRBJ1-2|TRBV14
TGTGCCAGCAGCCAAGGAGGGCTATATGGCTACACCTTC
CASSQGGLYGYTF
>-|TRBD1|TRBJ2-1|TRBV19
TGTGCCAGTAGTATGAGCAGGGGGCTATACAATGAGCAGTTCTTC
CASSMSRGLYNEQFF
>-|-|TRBJ2-7|TRBV19
TGTGCCAGCGGCCGGGGATCCTACGAGCAGTACTTC
CASGRGSYEQYF
>-|-|TRBJ1-4|TRBV6-5
TGTGCCAGCAGTTATAGGAGGTATAATGAAAAACTGTTTTTT
CASSYRRYNEKLFF
>-|-|TRBJ2-2|TRBV6-5
TGTGCCAGCCGGACTGAAGTGGGTTCCGAGGAGCTGTTTTTT
CASRTEVGSEELFF
>-|-|TRBJ1-2|TRBV24-1
TGTGCCACCAGTGATTTAAGGGGCAACTATGGCTACACCTTC
CATSDLRGNYGYTF
>-|-|TRBJ1-5|TRBV16
TGTGCCAGCAGCCATCGGGACATTTCCAATCAGCCCCAGCATTTT
CASSHRDISNQPQHF
>few|-|TRBJ1-4|TRBV20-1
TGCAGTGCTATTGATAGAAGGGGCGGTGAAAAACTGTTTTTT
CSAIDRRGGEKLFF
>-|TRBD1|TRBJ1-4|TRBV10-3
TGTGCCATCAGGAAAGGGGGCTTTGATGAAAAACTGTTTTTT
CAIRKGGFDEKLFF
>-|-|TRBJ2-3|TRBV6-5
TGTGCCAGCAGAGGAGGGGATGTGGGAGATACGCAGTATTTT
CASRGGDVGDTQYF
>-|TRBD2|TRBJ2-5|TRBV7-2
TGTGCCAGCAGCTTATCTAGCGGGGGGGCGGGAGAGACCCAGTACTTC
CASSLSSGGAGETQYF
>few|-|TRBJ2-7|TRBV6-2/TRBV6-3
TGTGCCAGCAGTTACCCCTCGGGGAGGACCTACGAGCAGTACTTC
CASSYPSGRTYEQYF
>-|-|TRBJ1-1|TRBV9
TGTGCCAGCAGCGTAGCTGGGGCCCTCACAAGTGGCACTGAAGCTTTCTTT
CASSVAGALTSGTEAFF
>once|-|TRBJ2-7|TRBV5-1
TGCGCCAGCAGCTTGTCGGGCCGGGGTTCTGCCCACGAGCAGTACTTC
CASSLSGRGSAHEQYF
>-|-|TRBJ2-7|TRBV6-1
TGTGCCAGCAGTGGGCGGGGGCTGCCCTACGAGCAGTACTTC
CASSGRGLPYEQYF
>-|TRBD2|TRBJ2-3|TRBV5-5
TGTGCCAGCAGCCCCGGGGTAGCGGGGGCAGATACGCAGTATTTT
CASSPGVAGADTQYF
>-|TRBD1|TRBJ1-5|TRBV19
TGTGCCAGTAGCCGGACAGGGGGCGGTCAGCCCCAGCATTTT
CASSRTGGGQPQHF
>few|-|TRBJ2-1|TRBV9
TGTGCCAGCAGCGTAAGTGCTGACAGATACAATGAGCAGTTCTTC
CASSVSADRYNEQFF
>once|-|TRBJ2-6|TRBV30
TGTGCCTGGGGATACTCTGGGGCCAACGTCCTGACTTTC
CAWGYSGANVLTF
>few|-|TRBJ2-7|TRBV7-2
TGTGCCAGCAGCCCCCGCACAGGCAGGGGCGAGCAGTACTTC
CASSPRTGRGEQYF
>-|-|TRBJ1-1|TRBV24-1
TGTGCCACCAGTGATTTGCTGTCGAGCGGAACTCGTGCCACTGAAGCTTTCTTT
CATSDLLSSGTRATEAFF
>few|TRBD1|TRBJ2-5|TRBV6-2/TRBV6-3
TGTGCCAGCAGCTCAGGATGGGACAGCGGACAGACCCAGTACTTC
CASSSGWDSGQTQYF
>-|-|TRBJ1-5|TRBV7-9
TGTGCCAGCAGCTTATCAGGGTTGGATCAGCCCCAGCATTTT
CASSLSGLDQPQHF
>few|TRBD1|TRBJ2-2|TRBV5-1
TGCGCCAGCAGCTTAAACAGACAGGGGGCTCACACCGGGGAGCTGTTTTTT
CASSLNRQGAHTGELFF